The clone carrying this TCR beta chain was picked up one time. As yet, its antigen is unknown. One junction end disagrees with the germline gene, perhaps due to a read error. Co-extracted RNA and DNA came from roughly 20-30 mg of unsorted bulk tissue. Treatment-naive at the time, the patients had chronic HBV infection. Using a constant-region primer together with ProtoScript II reverse transcriptase, TCR beta cDNA was made from roughly 520 ng of total RNA. Library construction for TCR beta comprised three nested multiplex PCR rounds performed with slightly modified ARM-PCR. In the first two PCR rounds, TRBV1-TRBV30 forward primers were paired with a C-beta reverse primer, and each round lasted around 10 cycles. One entry per CDR3 protein, called by TCRdb with MiXCR from the multiplex PCR reads. The sample lists about 22,000 distinct CDR3 sequences, 75% to 80% seen once, with roughly 43% in the top ten.

This entry belongs to a study of tumor-infiltrating lymphocytes in primary liver carcinoma. Overall study findings and caveats: Presence in all five tumor regions was observed for only about 7-25% of top clones. For tumor-adjacent and tumor-blood pairs, overlap was less than that seen for tumor region pairs.

Germline lookup yields CDR1 DFQATT and CDR2 SNEGSKA (reference sequence). The CDR3 has 14 residues. The sample taken for sequencing was liver tumor tissue from sampling region 1. Regarding subset: tumor region T1, superior pole. The source of this sequence is a woman between 25 and 40 years old with primary liver carcinoma and hepatitis B virus infection. This chain connects TRBV20-1 to TRBJ2-5; 8 bases are shared with TRBD2. In DNA form, the CDR3 reads TGCAATGCTAGTGCGGCTAGCGGGTTGGGGACCCAGTACTTC. Amino acids: CNASAASGLGTQYF.